A selection of T cell receptor beta chains follows, all from one sample in a study of T cell responses to AZD1222 COVID-19 vaccine. Using immunoSEQ multiplex PCR, the repertoire was profiled, and TCRdb retains in-frame clones only, with some absent. The table shows around 160,000 clones, with about 90% occurring only once. This specimen consisted of peripheral blood, obtained on day 0 of AZD1222 vaccination. The receptors were sampled from an adult in good health. CDR3s include the opening cysteine and the closing phenylalanine or tryptophan. The order of the fields is clone size, D gene, V gene, J gene, CDR3 protein, CDR3 DNA. D genes are given only for firm matches. Part of the rows lack a size; the others show once, few, many or a class for expanded clones.

once	TRBD1	TRBV7-9	TRBJ2-7	CASSLGTGPYEQYF	TGTGCCAGCAGCTTAGGGACAGGGCCCTACGAGCAGTACTTC
-	-	TRBV6-2/TRBV6-3	TRBJ1-1	CASSLGRTNTEAFF	TGTGCCAGCAGTTTGGGACGGACGAACACTGAAGCTTTCTTT
-	-	TRBV6-4	TRBJ1-1	CASGCRTVNTEAFF	TGTGCCAGCGGGTGTAGGACGGTGAACACTGAAGCTTTCTTT
-	-	TRBV12-3/TRBV12-4	TRBJ1-3	CASRMGSGNTIYF	TGTGCCAGCAGGATGGGGAGTGGAAACACCATATATTTT
-	TRBD1	TRBV7-9	TRBJ1-1	CASSPVPGQPENTEAFF	TGTGCCAGCAGCCCTGTCCCGGGACAGCCGGAGAACACTGAAGCTTTCTTT
-	-	TRBV7-8	TRBJ2-5	CASSSGPRGLKTQYF	TGTGCCAGCAGCTCGGGACCGAGAGGGCTGAAGACCCAGTACTTC
-	-	TRBV14	TRBJ2-7	CASSNDWAYEQYF	TGTGCCAGCAGCAACGACTGGGCCTACGAGCAGTACTTC
-	-	TRBV7-3	TRBJ1-2	CASSLLPGSGYTF	TGTGCCAGCAGCTTATTACCCGGTTCTGGCTACACCTTC
few	-	TRBV3-1/TRBV3-2	TRBJ2-7	CASSQEQYYEQYF	TGTGCCAGCAGCCAAGAACAATACTACGAGCAGTACTTC
-	-	TRBV2	TRBJ2-5	CASSPYVAGETQYF	TGTGCCAGCAGCCCTTATGTGGCCGGAGAGACCCAGTACTTC
-	-	TRBV6-1	TRBJ1-2	CASSEPIGAGYTF	TGTGCCAGCAGTGAACCGATAGGGGCTGGCTACACCTTC
-	TRBD1	TRBV19	TRBJ1-1	CASSTTGGSTEAFF	TGTGCCAGTAGTACAACAGGGGGGAGCACTGAAGCTTTCTTT
-	-	TRBV4-2	TRBJ1-1	CASSQEDAAGNTEAFF	TGTGCCAGCAGCCAAGAGGATGCGGCCGGGAACACTGAAGCTTTCTTT
once	-	TRBV7-2	TRBJ2-7	CASSSYGTTSYEQYF	TGTGCCAGCAGTTCATACGGGACGACCTCCTACGAGCAGTACTTC
-	-	TRBV2	TRBJ1-2	CASSEAALGGYTF	TGTGCCAGCAGTGAAGCAGCCCTTGGAGGCTACACCTTC
-	-	TRBV11-3	TRBJ2-4	CASSDQSLGAKNIQYF	TGTGCCAGCAGCGACCAATCTCTCGGAGCCAAAAACATTCAGTACTTC
-	-	TRBV5-1	TRBJ2-1	CASSQGGRGDEQFF	TGCGCCAGCAGCCAGGGAGGTAGGGGAGATGAGCAGTTCTTC
-	-	TRBV4-2	TRBJ2-1	CASSRDIPRSEQFF	TGTGCCAGCAGTCGGGACATTCCCCGGAGTGAGCAGTTCTTC
-	TRBD1	TRBV4-1	TRBJ1-5	CASSRTGLGQPQHF	TGCGCCAGCAGCAGGACAGGGCTCGGACAGCCCCAGCATTTT
few	-	TRBV6-5	TRBJ1-1	CASSYSSVNTEAFF	TGTGCCAGCAGTTACTCGTCGGTGAACACTGAAGCTTTCTTT
-	-	TRBV7-8	TRBJ2-7	CASSFRDSTYEQYF	TGTGCCAGCAGCTTCCGGGACTCCACCTACGAGCAGTACTTC
-	-	TRBV6-4	TRBJ2-2	CASSIGSTGELFF	TGTGCCAGCAGTATAGGCTCCACCGGGGAGCTGTTTTTT
-	-	TRBV29-1	TRBJ2-7	CSAGSYYEQYF	TGCAGCGCCGGATCTTACTACGAGCAGTACTTC
-	-	TRBV2	TRBJ2-3	CASIRTGAADTQYF	TGTGCCAGCATCAGAACAGGAGCTGCAGATACGCAGTATTTT
-	-	TRBV7-9	TRBJ1-1	CASSLAVTRGRKAFF	TGTGCCAGCAGCTTAGCGGTCACCCGAGGGCGAAAAGCTTTCTTT
-	-	TRBV7-2	TRBJ1-1	CASSLRRPGVMNTEAFF	TGTGCCAGCAGCTTAAGGAGGCCAGGGGTTATGAACACTGAAGCTTTCTTT
-	TRBD1	TRBV14	TRBJ1-2	CASSLQITGGGYTF	TGTGCCAGCAGCCTTCAGATCACAGGGGGTGGCTACACCTTC
-	TRBD2	TRBV9	TRBJ2-1	CASSARGGLGYNEQFF	TGTGCCAGCAGCGCCCGGGGGGGACTAGGGTACAATGAGCAGTTCTTC
-	-	TRBV6-5	TRBJ2-1	CASSYVGTPTWNEQFF	TGTGCCAGCAGTTACGTTGGGACACCTACTTGGAATGAGCAGTTCTTC
-	-	TRBV28	TRBJ2-2	CASSLLFRVSANTGELFF	TGTGCCAGCAGTCTCCTATTCAGGGTTTCTGCGAACACCGGGGAGCTGTTTTTT
-	-	TRBV3-1/TRBV3-2	TRBJ1-5	CASSQQVNQPQHF	TGTGCCAGCAGCCAACAGGTAAATCAGCCCCAGCATTTT
-	-	TRBV4-1	TRBJ1-1	CASSRGMNTEAFF	TGCGCCAGCAGCAGGGGGATGAACACTGAAGCTTTCTTT
-	-	TRBV7-8	TRBJ2-1	CASSLSGEQFF	TGTGCCAGCAGCTTATCGGGTGAGCAGTTCTTC
-	-	TRBV7-2	TRBJ1-4	CASSLESAVGEKLFF	TGTGCCAGCAGCTTAGAGTCCGCCGTAGGGGAAAAACTGTTTTTT
-	TRBD1	TRBV5-6	TRBJ1-4	CASSLTYRGANEKLFF	TGTGCCAGCAGCTTGACCTACAGGGGCGCTAATGAAAAACTGTTTTTT
once	-	TRBV19	TRBJ1-1	CASSISPGGQFEAFF	TGTGCCAGTAGTATTTCCCCGGGTGGACAGTTTGAAGCTTTCTTT
-	TRBD1	TRBV7-6	TRBJ2-7	CASSRMDRGKYF	TGTGCCAGCAGCCGTATGGACAGGGGGAAGTACTTC
-	-	TRBV14	TRBJ2-7	CASSLWGLYEQYF	TGTGCCAGCAGCCTTTGGGGGCTGTACGAGCAGTACTTC
-	-	TRBV15	TRBJ1-6	CATSRDVGRVGSPLHF	TGTGCCACCAGCAGAGATGTGGGCAGGGTTGGGTCACCCCTCCACTTT
-	-	TRBV7-3	TRBJ2-2	CASSPASDSNTGELFF	TGTGCCAGCAGCCCCGCGTCAGACAGTAACACCGGGGAGCTGTTTTTT
-	-	TRBV7-2	TRBJ2-7	CASSFGSTNVYEQYF	TGTGCCAGCAGCTTCGGTTCCACAAACGTCTACGAGCAGTACTTC
-	TRBD2	TRBV15	TRBJ2-5	CATSKGGEYQETQYF	TGTGCCACAAGCAAGGGAGGGGAGTACCAAGAGACCCAGTACTTC
-	-	TRBV11-3	TRBJ2-1	CASSEQGDEQFF	TGTGCCAGCAGCGAACAGGGCGATGAGCAGTTCTTC
-	TRBD1	TRBV7-2	TRBJ1-2	CASSSTGTGGRYTF	TGTGCCAGCAGCTCTACCGGGACAGGGGGCCGCTACACCTTC
-	-	TRBV10-3	TRBJ2-7	CAIMEKGFDGLQYF	TGTGCCATCATGGAAAAGGGATTCGACGGTTTGCAGTACTTC
-	-	TRBV5-1	TRBJ2-3	CASSPGDAVVDTQYF	TGCGCCAGCAGCCCGGGGGACGCAGTCGTGGATACGCAGTATTTT
-	TRBD1	TRBV19	TRBJ2-5	CASSRDREETQYF	TGTGCCAGTAGTAGGGACAGGGAAGAGACCCAGTACTTC
many	-	TRBV5-1	TRBJ1-5	CASSLQGSEPQHF	TGCGCCAGCAGCCTACAGGGATCGGAGCCCCAGCATTTT
-	-	TRBV28	TRBJ2-2	CASSSLRRGIGELFF	TGTGCCAGCAGTTCCCTCCGCCGGGGGATCGGGGAGCTGTTTTTT
once	-	TRBV5-1	TRBJ2-3	CASRGADTQYF	TGCGCCAGCAGGGGTGCAGATACGCAGTATTTT
-	TRBD1	TRBV6-1	TRBJ1-2	CASSEGWDSYGYTF	TGTGCCAGCAGTGAGGGTTGGGACAGCTATGGCTACACCTTC
-	TRBD2	TRBV10-2	TRBJ2-1	CASSGRIGLAHNEQFF	TGCGCCAGCAGTGGACGTATCGGACTAGCGCATAATGAGCAGTTCTTC
-	TRBD2	TRBV7-9	TRBJ2-7	CASSLSGTHYEQYF	TGTGCCAGCAGCTTAAGCGGGACCCACTACGAGCAGTACTTC
-	TRBD2	TRBV9	TRBJ2-7	CASSVDLRSGSYEQYF	TGTGCCAGCAGCGTAGATTTAAGGAGCGGGAGCTACGAGCAGTACTTC